One sample yielded the 2 T cell receptor beta chains listed below, sequenced in a study of T-cell memory formation after mild COVID-19. A single record per CDR3 protein comes from TCRdb applying MiXCR to the 5' RACE reads. The sample lists 350,000 to 500,000 distinct CDR3 sequences, more than 15% occurring once. Input material: PBMCs or a T cell subset sorted from them (not recorded which). Source of these receptors: a man between 18 and 35 years old who had mild COVID-19 (a few samples of this study predate the infection). Cell type and time point are not known.

CDR3 loop: CASSLFQFAGGLTDTQYF. The DNA of the CDR3 is TGTGCCAGCAGCTTATTCCAGTTCGCGGGGGGCCTCACAGATACGCAGTATTTT. This chain connects TRBV7-9 to TRBJ2-3, with 8 bases lining up with TRBD2. J gave up 2 bases and V 2 bases, and 12 bases lay outside the gene matches. Germline CDR1 reads SEHNR; CDR2 reads FQNEAQ (reference sequence). This CDR3 is built from 18 residues.

This clonotype was picked up one time. V and J are TRBV18 and TRBJ1-1; 7 nucleotides agree with TRBD1. The germline V gene encodes CDR1 KGHSH and CDR2 LQKENI. This CDR3 has 10 residues. Trimming cost V 6 bases and J 8 bases; bases outside gene matches: 0. The CDR3 sequence is CASSGQEAFF. CDR3 nucleotides: TGTGCCAGCTCGGGACAGGAAGCTTTCTTT.